A selection of T cell receptor beta chains follows, all from one sample in a study of CD8+ T cells in alopecia areata. The data were produced by immunoSEQ multiplex PCR, yet TCRdb's version contains in-frame clones alone and is incomplete. This sample has 37,000 or so clones, with roughly 53% found just once. The sequencing input was CD4+ Tregs sorted from blood. These receptors were taken from a human donor with alopecia areata. CDR3s leave out the opening cysteine and the closing phenylalanine or tryptophan.

V,length,CDR3
TRBV4-3,14,ASSQGGQFENTEAF
TRBV30,13,AWSVGSGIPYEQY
TRBV7-6,14,ASSLAIGHLNTEAF
TRBV5-4,14,ASSLGGQREGNEQY
TRBV5-8,14,ASSSYGLAAKETQY
TRBV5-4,10,ASSLRGQEAF
TRBV28,12,ASSPWGRSETQY
TRBV29-1,13,SALIRDRGLYGYT
TRBV9,13,ASSGPSRWGYGYT
TRBV15,16,ATSRDPSWTRSYNEQF
TRBV7-2,13,ASSSRTGTGNTIY
TRBV7-3,12,ASSPGQYNSPLH
TRBV7-9,14,ASSAPGQRVNTEAF
TRBV30,12,AWSGGWADTEAF
TRBV6-1,12,ASIRDRGAYEQY
TRBV5-1,14,ASSLGPTAGENIQY
TRBV4-3,13,ASSQDIRWDYEQY
TRBV5-4,12,ASSSGGLQETQY
TRBV5-1,12,ASSLGGTDYEQY
TRBV6-5,9,ASSGTGELF
TRBV15,14,ATSHPNTRVNSPLH
TRBV4-1,15,ASSQGAGHLAGDTQY
TRBV7-8,12,ASSLAPGNTEAF
TRBV7-2,12,ASSFSSNTGELF
TRBV2,9,ASSLIYEQY
TRBV4-2,12,ASSQGRPGTEAF
TRBV7-8,17,ASSLAEVRDKGPSSVKH
TRBV28,12,ASRDSRTGYGYT
TRBV7-2,12,ASSLAIRGYGYT
TRBV9,13,ASSVGGGRMETQY
TRBV6-5,13,ASRVHGANTGELF
TRBV7-2,14,ASSLAPGRLRDTQY
TRBV6-5,13,ASSWGWRGRETQY
TRBV15,12,ATSRPGVLNTQY
TRBV15,13,ATSRTGGLAGEQY
TRBV27,14,ASSAPPGQGPREQY
TRBV7-9,12,ASSFETRSYEQY
TRBV7-8,13,ASSSYPVTNTEAF
TRBV6-4,13,ASSDSRLAEETQY